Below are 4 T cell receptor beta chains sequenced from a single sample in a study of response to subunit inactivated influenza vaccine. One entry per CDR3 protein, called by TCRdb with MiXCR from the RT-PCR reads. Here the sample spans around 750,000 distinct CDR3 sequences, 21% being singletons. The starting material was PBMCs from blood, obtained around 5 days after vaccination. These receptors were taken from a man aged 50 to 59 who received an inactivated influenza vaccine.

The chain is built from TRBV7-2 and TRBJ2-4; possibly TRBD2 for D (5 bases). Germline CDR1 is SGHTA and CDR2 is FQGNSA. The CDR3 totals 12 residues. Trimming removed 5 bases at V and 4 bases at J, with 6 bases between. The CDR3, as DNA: TGTGCCAGCAGCAGGGAGAAAAACATTCAGTACTTC. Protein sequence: CASSREKNIQYF.

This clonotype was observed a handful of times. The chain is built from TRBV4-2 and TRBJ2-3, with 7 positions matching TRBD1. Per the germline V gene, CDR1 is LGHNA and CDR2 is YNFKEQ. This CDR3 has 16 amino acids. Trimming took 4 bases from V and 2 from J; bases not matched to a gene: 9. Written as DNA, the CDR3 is TGTGCCAGCAGCCGTGCAGGGGGAGATTACACAGATACGCAGTATTTT. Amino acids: CASSRAGGDYTDTQYF.

The CDR3 nucleotides read TGTGCCAGCAGTGTACAGGACCCCTCCTACGAGCAGTACTTC. The encoded protein is CASSVQDPSYEQYF. The rearrangement uses TRBV2 and TRBJ2-7; tentatively, D is TRBD1 (5 bases). Germline assignment: CDR1 SNHLY and CDR2 FYNNEI. There are 14 residues in the CDR3. V shed 4 bases and J shed 0 bases, with 10 bases lying between them.

DNA for the CDR3: TGTGCCAGCAGCCCGCAGGGCAACGGGGAGCTGTTTTTT. This codes for CASSPQGNGELFF. The J gene is TRBJ2-2, the V gene TRBV7-8, with a weak D call TRBD1 (5 bases). CDR1 is SGHVS and CDR2 is FQNEAQ in the germline V gene. V gave up 5 bases and J gave up 7 bases, with 11 bases separating them. This CDR3 has 13 amino acids.